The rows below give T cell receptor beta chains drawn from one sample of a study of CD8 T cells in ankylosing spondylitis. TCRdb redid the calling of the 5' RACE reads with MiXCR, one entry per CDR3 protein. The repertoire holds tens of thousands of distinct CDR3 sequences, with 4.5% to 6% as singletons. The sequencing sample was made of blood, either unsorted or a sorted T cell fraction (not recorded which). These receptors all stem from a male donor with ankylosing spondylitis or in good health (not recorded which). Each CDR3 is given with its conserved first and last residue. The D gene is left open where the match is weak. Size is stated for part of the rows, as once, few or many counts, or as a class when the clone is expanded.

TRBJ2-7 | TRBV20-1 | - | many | CSARVLTNEQYF | TGCAGTGCTAGAGTCTTGACGAACGAGCAGTACTTC
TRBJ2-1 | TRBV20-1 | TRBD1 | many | CSASARQGADNEQFF | TGCAGTGCTAGCGCCCGGCAGGGGGCGGACAATGAGCAGTTCTTC
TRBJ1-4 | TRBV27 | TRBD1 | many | CASTRTGSHEKLFF | TGTGCCAGTACCCGGACAGGGTCCCATGAAAAACTGTTTTTT
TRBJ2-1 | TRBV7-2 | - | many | CASSSRAGVYNEQFF | TGTGCCAGCAGCTCCCGCGCTGGGGTCTACAATGAGCAGTTCTTC
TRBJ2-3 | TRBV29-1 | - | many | CSVSGSTDTQYF | TGCAGCGTGAGCGGTAGCACAGATACGCAGTATTTT
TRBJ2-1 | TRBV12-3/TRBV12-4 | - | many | CASSMNDNEQFF | TGTGCCAGCAGTATGAATGACAATGAGCAGTTCTTC
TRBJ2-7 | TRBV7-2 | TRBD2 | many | CASSTTGGVYEQYF | TGTGCCAGCAGCACGACCGGGGGGGTGTACGAGCAGTACTTC
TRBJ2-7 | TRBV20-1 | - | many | CSATVDGTYYEQYF | TGCAGTGCTACCGTGGACGGGACGTACTACGAGCAGTACTTC
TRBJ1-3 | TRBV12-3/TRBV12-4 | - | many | CASRTPGNTIYF | TGTGCCAGCAGGACGCCTGGAAACACCATATATTTT
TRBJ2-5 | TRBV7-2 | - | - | CASSLYSGQETQYF | TGTGCCAGCAGCTTATATAGCGGCCAAGAGACCCAGTACTTC
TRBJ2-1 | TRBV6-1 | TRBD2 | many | CASSESWTSGRDEQFF | TGTGCCAGCAGTGAAAGCTGGACTAGCGGGAGGGATGAGCAGTTCTTC
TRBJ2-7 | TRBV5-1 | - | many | CASSPPGLGDEQYF | TGCGCCAGCAGCCCACCGGGACTGGGAGACGAGCAGTACTTC
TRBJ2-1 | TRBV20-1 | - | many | CSARDHPARWNEQFF | TGCAGTGCTAGAGACCATCCCGCCAGGTGGAATGAGCAGTTCTTC
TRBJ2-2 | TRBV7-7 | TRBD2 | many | CASSTSSGSAGELFF | TGTGCTAGCAGCACCTCTAGCGGATCGGCCGGGGAGCTGTTTTTT
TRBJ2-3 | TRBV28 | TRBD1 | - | CASSTGTGGYF | TGTGCCAGCAGCACCGGGACAGGGGGGTATTTT
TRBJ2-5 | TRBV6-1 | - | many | CASSEAVHRTYGTQYF | TGTGCCAGCAGTGAAGCAGTCCACCGAACATATGGGACCCAGTACTTC
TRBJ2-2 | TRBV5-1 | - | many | CASSLGHLTGELFF | TGCGCCAGCAGCTTGGGACATCTTACCGGGGAGCTGTTTTTT
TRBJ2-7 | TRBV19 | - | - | CVSNPIRGGEQYF | TGTGTCAGTAACCCAATTCGAGGGGGAGAGCAGTACTTC
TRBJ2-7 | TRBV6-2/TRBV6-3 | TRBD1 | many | CASSYGTGHRYEQYF | TGTGCCAGCAGTTACGGGACAGGGCATCGGTACGAGCAGTACTTC
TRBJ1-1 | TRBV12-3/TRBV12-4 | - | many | CASSLAIMNTEAFF | TGTGCCAGCAGTTTGGCCATAATGAACACTGAAGCTTTCTTT
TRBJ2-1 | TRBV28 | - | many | CASTPWGYDEQFF | TGTGCCAGCACCCCTTGGGGGTACGATGAGCAGTTCTTC
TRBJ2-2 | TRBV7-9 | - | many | CASSYVRFGELFF | TGTGCCAGCTCCTACGTGCGCTTCGGGGAGCTGTTTTTT
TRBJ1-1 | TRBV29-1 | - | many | CSVEMRDYRRGTEAFF | TGCAGCGTTGAGATGAGGGACTATCGTCGGGGTACAGAAGCTTTCTTT
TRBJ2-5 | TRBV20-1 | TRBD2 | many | CSARVTSGGAQETQYF | TGCAGTGCTAGAGTAACTAGCGGGGGGGCACAAGAGACCCAGTACTTC
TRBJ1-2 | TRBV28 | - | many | CASSLRGGYGYTF | TGTGCCAGCAGTTTACGGGGGGGCTATGGCTACACCTTC
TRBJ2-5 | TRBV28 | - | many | CASSLSDRGTQYF | TGTGCCAGCAGTTTGTCAGATCGGGGGACCCAGTACTTC
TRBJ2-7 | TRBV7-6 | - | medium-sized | CASSAGTVGRGSYEQYF | TGTGCCAGCAGCGCGGGAACAGTAGGACGGGGAAGCTACGAGCAGTACTTC
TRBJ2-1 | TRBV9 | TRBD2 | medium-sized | CASSASPRLGGGNKQFF | TGTGCCAGCAGCGCCTCTCCGCGATTGGGGGGGGGTAACAAGCAGTTCTTC
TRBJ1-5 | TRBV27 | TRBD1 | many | CASSYGGTGVGQPQHF | TGTGCCAGCAGTTACGGCGGAACAGGGGTTGGACAGCCCCAGCATTTT
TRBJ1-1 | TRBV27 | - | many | CASSLSPGVNTEAFF | TGTGCCAGCAGTTTATCGCCGGGTGTGAACACTGAAGCTTTCTTT
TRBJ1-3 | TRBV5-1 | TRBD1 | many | CASSSGTGGTLLSGNTIYF | TGCGCCAGCAGTTCCGGGACAGGGGGCACTTTACTCTCTGGAAACACCATATATTTT
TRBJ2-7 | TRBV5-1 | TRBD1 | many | CASSEGDRVVYEQYF | TGCGCCAGCTCCGAAGGGGACAGGGTCGTATACGAGCAGTACTTC
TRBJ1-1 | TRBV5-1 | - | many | CASRMRGDTEAFF | TGCGCCAGCAGGATGAGGGGGGACACTGAAGCTTTCTTT
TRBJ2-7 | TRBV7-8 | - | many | CASIPDQGPYEQYF | TGTGCCAGCATCCCCGATCAGGGGCCCTACGAGCAGTACTTC
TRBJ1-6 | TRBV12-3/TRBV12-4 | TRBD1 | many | CEDRNNSPLHF | TGTGAGGACAGGAATAATTCACCCCTCCACTTT
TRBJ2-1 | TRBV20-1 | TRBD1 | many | CSAGTGYNEQFF | TGCAGTGCCGGGACAGGTTACAATGAGCAGTTCTTC
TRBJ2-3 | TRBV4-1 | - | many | CASSHATRTESTDTQYF | TGCGCCAGCAGCCACGCCACCCGGACAGAGAGCACAGATACGCAGTATTTT